This T cell receptor beta chain came from a study of CD8 T cells in ankylosing spondylitis. Overall study results and limits: Reportedly, disease-linked clones are significantly enriched in ankylosing spondylitis patients' matched synovial fluid. Reactive arthritis synovial fluid and blood previously showed some of these motif variants.

Germline V gene data show CDR1 as SGHDN and CDR2 as FVKESK. V lost 2 bases and J 4 bases, leaving 12 bases between the germline ends. The CDR3 sequence is 15 residues long. This clonotype has a count of ten or more. Antigen unknown. Scientists made TCR beta libraries using quantitative 5'-RACE with molecular barcodes. A single record per CDR3 protein comes from TCRdb applying MiXCR to the 5' RACE reads. Of about 130,000 distinct CDR3 sequences in the sample, 5.5% to 7.5% were seen once. The clonotype originates from a female donor with ankylosing spondylitis or in good health (not recorded which). Sequenced sample: blood, either unsorted or a sorted T cell fraction (not recorded which). This chain connects TRBV14 to TRBJ1-3; no firm D call. CDR3 bases: TGTGCCAGCAGCCAAACCGTCCTGGAGGGAAACACCATATATTTT. The encoded protein is CASSQTVLEGNTIYF.